This T cell receptor (beta chain) emerged from a study of T cells after yellow fever vaccination. Across the study: Fractions of low cell number were prepared using SMART-Seq v4 Ultra Low Input. Broader study findings: FACS-sorted repertoires could contain abundant clonotypes contaminating from the bulk population.

This clonotype was seen many times. The antigen is undetermined. Template switching by 5'RACE produced TCR cDNA, adding a universal primer site and UMIs. Each CDR3 protein gets one entry after TCRdb re-called the 5' RACE reads with MiXCR. The repertoire consists of around 600,000 distinct CDR3 sequences, with 12% occurring once and the leading ten covering under 15%. The CDR3 contains 15 residues. Per germline, CDR1 SGHDT and CDR2 YYEEEE. V lost 0 bases to trimming and J lost 4 bases, with 13 bases between them. The sample here was PBMCs, taken on the day of the yellow fever booster vaccination. V and J are TRBV5-6 and TRBJ1-1; tentatively, D is TRBD1 (6 bases). The receptor's source is a man aged 30 to 39 who received the YFV17D yellow fever vaccine. Here the CDR3 reads CASSLVGASGTEAFF. DNA for the CDR3: TGTGCCAGCAGCTTGGTGGGGGCCTCTGGCACTGAAGCTTTCTTT.